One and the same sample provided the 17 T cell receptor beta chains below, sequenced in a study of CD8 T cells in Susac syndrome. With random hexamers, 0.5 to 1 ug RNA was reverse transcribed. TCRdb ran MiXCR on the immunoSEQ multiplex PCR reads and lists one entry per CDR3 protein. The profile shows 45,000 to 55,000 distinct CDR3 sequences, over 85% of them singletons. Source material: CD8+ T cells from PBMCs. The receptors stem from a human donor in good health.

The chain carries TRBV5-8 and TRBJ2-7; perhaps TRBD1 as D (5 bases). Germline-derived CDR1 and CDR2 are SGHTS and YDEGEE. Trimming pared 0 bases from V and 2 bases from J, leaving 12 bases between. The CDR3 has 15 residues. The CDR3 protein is CASSLGQGTPYEQYF. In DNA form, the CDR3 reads TGTGCCAGCAGCTTGGGCCAGGGTACCCCCTACGAGCAGTACTTC.

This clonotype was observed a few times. The CDR3 DNA reads as TGTGCCAGTAGACCCGGGACAGTCTACGAGCAGTACTTC. Residues: CASRPGTVYEQYF. This chain links TRBV19 with TRBJ2-7; 7 bases map to TRBD1. J gave up 3 bases and V 6 bases, and 5 bases lay outside the gene matches. Germline V gives CDR1 LNHDA, CDR2 SQIVND (reference sequence). This CDR3 is 13 amino acids long.

This CDR3 is CASSQDNRASYNEQFF. The CDR3 nucleotides are TGTGCCAGCAGCCAAGATAACCGTGCCTCTTACAATGAGCAGTTCTTC. The rearrangement links TRBV3-1 to TRBJ2-1; D is ambiguous. The V gene's germline CDR1 is LGHDT and CDR2 YNNKEL (reference sequence). V was trimmed by 0 bases and J by 4 bases, leaving 13 bases between them. The CDR3 length is 16 residues.

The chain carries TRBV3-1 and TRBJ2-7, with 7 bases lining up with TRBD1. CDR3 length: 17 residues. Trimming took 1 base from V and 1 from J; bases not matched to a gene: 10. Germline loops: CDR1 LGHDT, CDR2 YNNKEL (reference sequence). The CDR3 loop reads CASSQGSGTEISYEQYF. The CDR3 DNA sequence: TGTGCCAGCAGCCAAGGTTCCGGGACAGAAATTTCCTACGAGCAGTACTTC.

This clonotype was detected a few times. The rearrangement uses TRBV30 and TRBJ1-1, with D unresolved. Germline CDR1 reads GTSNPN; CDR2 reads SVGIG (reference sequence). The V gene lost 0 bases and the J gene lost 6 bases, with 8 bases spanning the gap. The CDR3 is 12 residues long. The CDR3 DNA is TGTGCCTGGAGTGTACTGCGGCCTGAAGCTTTCTTT. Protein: CAWSVLRPEAFF.

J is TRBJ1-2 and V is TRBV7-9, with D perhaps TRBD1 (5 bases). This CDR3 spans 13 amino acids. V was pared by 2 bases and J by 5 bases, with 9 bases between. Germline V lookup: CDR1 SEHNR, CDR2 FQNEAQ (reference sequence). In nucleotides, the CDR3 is TGTGCCAGCAGCTTACAGGGAGGTTATGGCTACACCTTC. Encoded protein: CASSLQGGYGYTF.

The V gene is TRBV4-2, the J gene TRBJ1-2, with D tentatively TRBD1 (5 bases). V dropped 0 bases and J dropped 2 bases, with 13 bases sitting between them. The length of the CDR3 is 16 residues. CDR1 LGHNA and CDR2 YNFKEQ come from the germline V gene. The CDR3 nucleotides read TGTGCCAGCAGCCAAGATTGGGGACCGACGAACTATGGCTACACCTTC. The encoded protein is CASSQDWGPTNYGYTF.

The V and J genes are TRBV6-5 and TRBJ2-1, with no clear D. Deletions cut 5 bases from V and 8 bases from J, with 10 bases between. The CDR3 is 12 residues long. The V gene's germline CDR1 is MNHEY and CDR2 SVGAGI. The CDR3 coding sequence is TGTGCCAGCAGTCCGCTTGGGGATGAGCAGTTCTTC. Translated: CASSPLGDEQFF.

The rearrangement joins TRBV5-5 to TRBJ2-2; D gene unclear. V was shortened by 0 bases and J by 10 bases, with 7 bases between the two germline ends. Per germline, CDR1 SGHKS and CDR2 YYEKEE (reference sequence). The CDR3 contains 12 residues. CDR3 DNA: TGTGCCAGCAGCTTGGGAAACGAGGAGCTGTTTTTT. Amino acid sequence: CASSLGNEELFF.

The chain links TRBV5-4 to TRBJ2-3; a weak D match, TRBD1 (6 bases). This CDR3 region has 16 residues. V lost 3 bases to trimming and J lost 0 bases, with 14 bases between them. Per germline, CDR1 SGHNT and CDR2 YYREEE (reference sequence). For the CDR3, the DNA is TGTGCCAGCAGCTCCGACAGGAGATCTAGCACAGATACGCAGTATTTT. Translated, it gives CASSSDRRSSTDTQYF.

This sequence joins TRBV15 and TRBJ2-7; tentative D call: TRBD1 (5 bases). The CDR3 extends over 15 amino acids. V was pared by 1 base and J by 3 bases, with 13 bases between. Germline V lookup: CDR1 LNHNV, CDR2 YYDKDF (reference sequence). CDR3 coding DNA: TGTGCCACCAGCAGAGTTCACGACAGTAGCTACGAGCAGTACTTC. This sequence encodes CATSRVHDSSYEQYF. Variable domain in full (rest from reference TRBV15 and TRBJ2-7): DAMVIQNPRYQVTQFGKPVTLSCSQTLNHNVMYWYQQKSSQAPKLLFHYYDKDFNNEADTPDNFQSRRPNTSFCFLDIRSPGLGDTAMYLCATSRVHDSSYEQYFGPGTRLTVT.

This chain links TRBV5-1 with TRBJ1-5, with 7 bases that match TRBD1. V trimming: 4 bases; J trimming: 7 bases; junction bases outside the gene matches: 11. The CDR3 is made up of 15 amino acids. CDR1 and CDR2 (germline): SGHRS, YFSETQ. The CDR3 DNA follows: TGCGCCAGCAGCCTCGGAACAGGGGAGGGGCAGCCCCAGCATTTT. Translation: CASSLGTGEGQPQHF.

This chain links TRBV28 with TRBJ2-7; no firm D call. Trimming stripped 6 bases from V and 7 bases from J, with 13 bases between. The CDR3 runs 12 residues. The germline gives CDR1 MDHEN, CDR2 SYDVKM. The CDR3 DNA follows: TGTGCCAGCAGCCCGGTCTTGATAGAGCAGTACTTC. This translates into CASSPVLIEQYF.

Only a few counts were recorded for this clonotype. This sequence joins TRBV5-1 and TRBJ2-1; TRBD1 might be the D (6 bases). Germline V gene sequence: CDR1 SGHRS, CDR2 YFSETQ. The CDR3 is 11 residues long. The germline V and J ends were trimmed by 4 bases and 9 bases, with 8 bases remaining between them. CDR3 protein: CASSLGAEQFF. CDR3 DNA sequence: TGCGCCAGCAGCCTGGGGGCTGAGCAGTTCTTC.

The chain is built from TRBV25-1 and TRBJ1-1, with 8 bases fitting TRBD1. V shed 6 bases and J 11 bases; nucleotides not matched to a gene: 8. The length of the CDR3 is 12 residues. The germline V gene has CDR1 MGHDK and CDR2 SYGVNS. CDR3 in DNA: TGTGCCAGCAGGGGGGACAGGTATAGGGCTTTCTTT. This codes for CASRGDRYRAFF.

The CDR3 bases are TGCAGCGTTTTCCTATCCACTGAAGCTTTCTTT. Translated, it gives CSVFLSTEAFF. This chain connects TRBV29-1 to TRBJ1-1; D remains unclear. Trimming left V 5 bases short and J 4 bases short, with 8 bases between. Germline assignment: CDR1 SQVTM and CDR2 ANQGSEA. The CDR3 runs 11 residues.

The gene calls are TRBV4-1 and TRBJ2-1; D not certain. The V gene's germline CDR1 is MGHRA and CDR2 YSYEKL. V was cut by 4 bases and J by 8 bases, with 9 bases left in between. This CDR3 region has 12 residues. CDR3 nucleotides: TGCGCCAGCAGCCCCTTAGACGATGAGCAGTTCTTC. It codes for CASSPLDDEQFF.